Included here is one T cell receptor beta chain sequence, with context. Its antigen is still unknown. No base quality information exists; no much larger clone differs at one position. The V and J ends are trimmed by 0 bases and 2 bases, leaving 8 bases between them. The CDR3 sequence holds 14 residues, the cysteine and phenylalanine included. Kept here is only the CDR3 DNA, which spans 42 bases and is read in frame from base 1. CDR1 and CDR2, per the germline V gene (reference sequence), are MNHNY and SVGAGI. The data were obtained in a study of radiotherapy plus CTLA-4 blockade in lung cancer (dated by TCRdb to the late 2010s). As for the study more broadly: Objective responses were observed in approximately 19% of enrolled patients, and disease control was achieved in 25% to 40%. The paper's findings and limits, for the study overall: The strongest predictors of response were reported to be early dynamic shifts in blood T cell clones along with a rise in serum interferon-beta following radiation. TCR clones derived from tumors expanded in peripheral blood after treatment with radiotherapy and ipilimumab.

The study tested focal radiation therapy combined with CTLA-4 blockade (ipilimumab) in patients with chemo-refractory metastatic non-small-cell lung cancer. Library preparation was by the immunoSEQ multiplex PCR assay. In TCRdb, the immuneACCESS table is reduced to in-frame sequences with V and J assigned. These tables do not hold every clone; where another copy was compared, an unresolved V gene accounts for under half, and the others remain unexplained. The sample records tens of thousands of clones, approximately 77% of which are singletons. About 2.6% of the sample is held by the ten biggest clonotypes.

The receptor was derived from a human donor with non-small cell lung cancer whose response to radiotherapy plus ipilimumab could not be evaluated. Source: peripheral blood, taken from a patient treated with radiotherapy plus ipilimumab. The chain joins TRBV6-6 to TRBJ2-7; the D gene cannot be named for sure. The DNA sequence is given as TGTGCCAGCAGTTACTCGCCTAGAACCTACGAGCAGTACTTC. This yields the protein CASSYSPRTYEQYF.